The 18 T cell receptor beta chains below come from one sample, sequenced in a study of identical twins. One entry per CDR3 protein results from TCRdb running MiXCR on the 5' RACE reads. Seen here are 400,000 to 550,000 distinct CDR3 sequences, roughly an eighth observed once, and the top ten hold more than 0.8%. The same specimen was also included in a second study, on yellow fever vaccine responses in identical twins.

The sequenced sample was CD4+ T cells sorted from blood. The receptors come from a woman aged 18-29 years in good health.

The chain uses TRBV15 and TRBJ2-1; TRBD1 is a possible D gene (6 bases). Germline lookup yields CDR1 LNHNV and CDR2 YYDKDF (reference sequence). This CDR3 region has 17 residues. Trimming removed 0 bases at V and 2 bases at J, with 14 bases between. The CDR3 spells CATSRDRGGLTYNEQFF. As DNA, the CDR3 is TGTGCCACCAGCAGAGATAGAGGGGGATTGACCTACAATGAGCAGTTCTTC. Supplemented by reference TRBV15 and TRBJ2-1, the full variable domain reads DAMVIQNPRYQVTQFGKPVTLSCSQTLNHNVMYWYQQKSSQAPKLLFHYYDKDFNNEADTPDNFQSRRPNTSFCFLDIRSPGLGDTAMYLCATSRDRGGLTYNEQFFGPGTRLTVL.

A few counts support this clonotype. V gene TRBV9 combines with J gene TRBJ2-1; no definite D call. Germline V gene data show CDR1 as SGDLS and CDR2 as YYNGEE. The CDR3 has 13 residues. The germline V and J ends were trimmed by 0 bases and 2 bases, with 3 bases remaining between them. DNA for the CDR3: TGTGCCAGCAGCGTAGAGCCCTACAATGAGCAGTTCTTC. Amino acid sequence: CASSVEPYNEQFF.

In this sample, this clonotype turned up many times. This sequence joins TRBV6-5 and TRBJ2-7; 7 bases align to TRBD1. The CDR3 runs to 14 residues. With V trimmed by 0 bases and J by 3 bases, 2 bases remained unmatched. Per the germline V gene, CDR1 is MNHEY and CDR2 is SVGAGI. The CDR3: CASSYSRGSYEQYF. CDR3 DNA sequence: TGTGCCAGCAGTTACTCCAGGGGGAGCTACGAGCAGTACTTC.

The chain combines TRBV20-1 with TRBJ2-3; the match to TRBD2 covers 9 bases. The V gene's germline CDR1 is DFQATT and CDR2 SNEGSKA (reference sequence). This CDR3 region has 15 residues. The junction had 4 bases not matched to a gene; V was cut back by 3 bases and J by 0 bases. The CDR3 sequence is CSASSRGGSTDTQYF. Here the CDR3 DNA reads TGCAGTGCTAGTTCGCGGGGGGGCAGCACAGATACGCAGTATTTT.

The chain has TRBV27 and TRBJ2-3, with 7 bases that match TRBD1. The germline V gene has CDR1 MNHEY and CDR2 SMNVEV (reference sequence). V was pared by 6 bases and J by 2 bases, with 5 bases of the junction left unmatched. The CDR3 spans 14 residues. The CDR3 loop reads CASSKGTVTDTQYF. In nucleotides, the CDR3 is TGTGCCAGCAGCAAAGGGACAGTCACAGATACGCAGTATTTT.

This clonotype was seen many times. In nucleotides, the CDR3 is TGCGCCAGCAGCGGTCACGTGGGGGCTGAAGCTTTCTTT. Its translation: CASSGHVGAEAFF. The gene calls are TRBV5-1 and TRBJ1-1; tentatively, D is TRBD1 (5 bases). This CDR3 contains 13 residues. V was trimmed by 4 bases and J by 6 bases, leaving 13 bases between them. CDR1 SGHRS and CDR2 YFSETQ come from the germline V gene.

The chain couples TRBV20-1 to TRBJ2-1, with a weak D call TRBD2 (5 bases). Germline V CDR1 and CDR2: DFQATT, SNEGSKA (reference sequence). Trimming took 6 bases from V and 10 from J, leaving 13 bases between them. This CDR3 has 11 amino acids. The CDR3 sequence is CSATTGIEQFF. In nucleotides, the CDR3 is TGCAGTGCGACTACGGGGATCGAGCAGTTCTTC.

The chain has TRBV10-2 and TRBJ2-7; 8 bases map to TRBD2. The germline CDR1 and CDR2 sequences are WSHSY and SAAADI. The CDR3 runs 16 residues. The junction had 13 bases not matched to a gene; V was cut back by 7 bases and J by 2 bases. CDR3 amino acids: CASNPFVGGGPYEQYF. CDR3 DNA sequence: TGCGCCAGCAACCCCTTCGTAGGCGGGGGGCCCTACGAGCAGTACTTC.

The CDR3 here is CASQGTQGAEAFF. CDR3 coding DNA: TGTGCCAGCCAGGGGACACAGGGTGCTGAAGCTTTCTTT. The gene calls are TRBV12-3 or TRBV12-4 and TRBJ1-1, with D tentatively TRBD1 (6 bases). This CDR3 region has 13 residues. The V end was cut by 8 bases, the J end by 6 bases, with 16 bases between.

This clonotype has just a few counts. The chain combines TRBV4-3 with TRBJ2-6; TRBD1 matches 7 bases. Germline CDR1 and CDR2: LGHNA and YSLEER. The CDR3 totals 19 residues. V was clipped by 1 base and J by 0 bases; unmatched bases: 9. The CDR3 protein is CASSQARQGPSSGANVLTF. DNA for the CDR3: TGCGCCAGCAGCCAAGCTAGACAGGGTCCGAGCTCTGGGGCCAACGTCCTGACTTTC.

This clonotype was detected many times. Mismatch with germline at one junction end may stem from a read error. The chain joins TRBV5-1 to TRBJ2-3, with TRBD2 matching over 14 bases. Germline V gene sequence: CDR1 SGHRS, CDR2 YFSETQ. The CDR3 runs to 15 residues. The CDR3 spells CASSPGLAGADTQYF. In DNA, the CDR3 is TGTGCCAGCAGTCCGGGACTAGCGGGGGCAGATACGCAGTATTTT.

V is TRBV18 and J is TRBJ2-1; 13 nucleotides line up with TRBD2. Germline CDR1 and CDR2: KGHSH and LQKENI. The CDR3 covers 18 residues. The ends lost 3 bases at V and 4 bases at J; junction bases unmatched: 9. The CDR3 nucleotides are TGTGCCAGCTCACCGGGGACTAGCGGGGCCTCCAGGTACAATGAGCAGTTCTTC. As protein: CASSPGTSGASRYNEQFF.

This clonotype came up many times. V is TRBV5-8 and J is TRBJ1-5; D is undetermined. Germline loops: CDR1 SGHTS, CDR2 YDEGEE. CDR3 length: 14 amino acids. The V end was cut by 5 bases, the J end by 0 bases, with 9 bases between. Written as DNA, the CDR3 is TGTGCCAGCAGTCAGGACGGTAGCAATCAGCCCCAGCATTTT. As protein: CASSQDGSNQPQHF.

In regard to this clonotype: One end of the junction does not line up with germline, which may come from a read error. The chain links TRBV5-1 to TRBJ2-5; 11 nucleotides line up with TRBD2. The CDR3 loop spans 15 amino acids. Germline V gene sequence: CDR1 SGHRS, CDR2 YFSETQ. DNA of the CDR3: TGTGCCAGCAGTCGGGGACTAGCGGACCAAGAGACCCAGTACTTC. It is translated as CASSRGLADQETQYF.

This clonotype has just a few counts. This sequence joins TRBV7-9 and TRBJ2-1, with D perhaps TRBD1 or TRBD2 (6 bases each). The CDR3 consists of 15 residues. V lost 10 bases, J lost 0 bases, and 16 bases lay in between. CDR1 is SEHNR and CDR2 is FQNEAQ in the germline V gene (reference sequence). CDR3: CATTVKGGSYNEQFF. For the CDR3, the DNA is TGTGCCACCACGGTGAAGGGGGGCTCCTACAATGAGCAGTTCTTC. The variable domain in full, completed from reference TRBV7-9 and TRBJ2-1, reads DTGVSQNPRHKITKRGQNVTFRCDPISEHNRLYWYRQTLGQGPEFLTYFQNEAQLEKSRLLSDRFSAERPKGSFSTLEIQRTEQGDSAMYLCATTVKGGSYNEQFFGPGTRLTVL.

This clonotype was seen a few times. The chain employs TRBV2 and TRBJ2-3; TRBD2 matches at 13 bases. The CDR3 is 16 amino acids. Per germline, CDR1 SNHLY and CDR2 FYNNEI. With V trimmed by 4 bases and J by 6 bases, 7 bases remained unmatched. DNA of the CDR3: TGTGCCAGCAGTGGTAGGGGACTAGCGGGGATGGATACGCAGTATTTT. Encoded protein: CASSGRGLAGMDTQYF.

This clonotype was seen repeatedly, ten times or more. The chain joins TRBV2 to TRBJ2-7, with D maybe TRBD2 (5 bases). V was cut by 6 bases and J by 2 bases, with 11 bases left in between. CDR3 length equals 13 residues. Germline V lookup: CDR1 SNHLY, CDR2 FYNNEI. DNA of the CDR3: TGTGCCAGCAGGGAGGACCAACCCTACGAGCAGTACTTC. Translated: CASREDQPYEQYF.

This clonotype was seen a handful of times. The chain joins TRBV4-3 to TRBJ1-1; D possibly corresponds to TRBD1 (5 bases). Germline-derived CDR1 and CDR2 are LGHNA and YSLEER. V was trimmed by 4 bases and J by 6 bases, leaving 18 bases between them. CDR3 length: 15 residues. In DNA form, the CDR3 reads TGCGCCAGCAGCCGGTTAGCGGGGGGACCCTCTGAAGCTTTCTTT. Its protein is CASSRLAGGPSEAFF.